The entry that follows covers one T cell receptor beta chain sequence. Its binding antigen is unknown. No qualities accompany the bases; no much larger clone lies one base away. TCRbeta CDR3 regions were amplified from genomic DNA using the immunoSEQ Assay, a bias-controlled multiplex PCR. The study's own analysis went as follows. Within the assay, amplification of reference gene primers was used to estimate how many nucleated cells each sample contained. Sequence reads were collapsed and filtered to measure the absolute abundance of every unique TCRbeta CDR3 rearrangement. Productive Simpson clonality was computed per sample as the square root of Simpson's diversity index over productive rearrangements. TCRdb holds this immuneACCESS table with in-frame rearrangements only. Some clones are missing; in checked studies, unresolved V genes explain under half, and the rest has no known cause. That table is the source of V, J and clone size, and D and trimming were worked out from the DNA. The sample table holds about 33,000 clones, of which around 88% were seen once. Around 6.5% of the sample is taken by the ten largest.

The data stem from a study of blood T cell repertoires in COVID-19 (dated by TCRdb to about 2020). Background on the whole study: Collaborator samples came from the United States, Italy and Spain and covered acute and convalescent phases of COVID-19. The prospective study material was composed of cDNA or gDNA derived from T cells, B-cell-depleted T cells, or PBMCs. The dataset comprised deeply sampled blood TCRbeta repertoires from subjects exposed to, actively infected with, or recovered from COVID-19. The repertoires were released in a freely available public database meant as a resource for research on the immune response to SARS-CoV-2. The samples were drawn from two sources: the first 160 participants of the ongoing ImmuneRACE study, and approximately 1,300 subjects contributed by 6 global collaborators. A de-identified subject ID, COVID-19 status, age in years and sex were almost always included in the sample metadata. Where HLA class I and class II types were available, the types were taken from metadata supplied by the sample provider, not from assay-based typing. General conclusions and limits of the study: The quantity of clinical and demographic metadata differed by source and by participant and was supplied without curation.

CDR1 SQVTM and CDR2 ANQGSEA are derived from the germline V gene. At the junction V is shortened by 4 bases and J by 2 bases, with 11 bases in between. The CDR3, cysteine through phenylalanine, is 14 amino acids long. The only DNA kept is the CDR3, 42 bases in frame from the first base. The collaborating institutions used their own protocols to collect whole blood in K2EDTA tubes. For TCRbeta analysis, collaborators shipped samples in one of three forms: frozen whole blood, isolated PBMCs, or DNA extracted from either of those sample types. The sample taken for sequencing was peripheral blood. The chain is assembled from TRBV29-1 and TRBJ2-2, with the D segment identity uncertain. This TCR was sampled from a human donor in a cohort sampled during active COVID-19. Here the CDR3 is given as CSVGLGGNTGELFF. The DNA sequence is TGCAGCGTTGGATTAGGCGGAAACACCGGGGAGCTGTTTTTT.